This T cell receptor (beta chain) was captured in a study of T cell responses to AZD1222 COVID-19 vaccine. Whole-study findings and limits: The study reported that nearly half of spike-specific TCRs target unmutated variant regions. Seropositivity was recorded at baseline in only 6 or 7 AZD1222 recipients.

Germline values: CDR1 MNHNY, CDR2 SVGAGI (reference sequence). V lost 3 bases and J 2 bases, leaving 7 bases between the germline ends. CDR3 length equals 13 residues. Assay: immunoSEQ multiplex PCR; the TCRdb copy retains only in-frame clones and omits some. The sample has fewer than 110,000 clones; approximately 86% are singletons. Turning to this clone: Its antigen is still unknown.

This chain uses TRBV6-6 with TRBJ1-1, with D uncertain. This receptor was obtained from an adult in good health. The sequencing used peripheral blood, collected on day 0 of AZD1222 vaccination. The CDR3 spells CASSYSTNTEAFF. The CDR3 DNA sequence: TGTGCCAGCAGTTATTCAACCAACACTGAAGCTTTCTTT.